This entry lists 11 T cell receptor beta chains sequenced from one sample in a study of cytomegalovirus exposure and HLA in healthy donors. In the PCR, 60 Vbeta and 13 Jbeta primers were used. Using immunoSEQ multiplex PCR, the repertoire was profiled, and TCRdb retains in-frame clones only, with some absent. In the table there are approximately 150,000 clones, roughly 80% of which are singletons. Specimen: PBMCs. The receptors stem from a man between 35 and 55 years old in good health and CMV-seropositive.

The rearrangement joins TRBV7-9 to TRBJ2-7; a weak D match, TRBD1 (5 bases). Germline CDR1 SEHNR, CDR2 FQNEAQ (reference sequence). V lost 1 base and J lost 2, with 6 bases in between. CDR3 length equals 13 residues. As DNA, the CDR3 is TGTGCCAGCAGCTTAGGGGGCACCTACGAGCAGTACTTC. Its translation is CASSLGGTYEQYF. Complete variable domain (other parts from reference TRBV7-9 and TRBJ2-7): DTGVSQNPRHKITKRGQNVTFRCDPISEHNRLYWYRQTLGQGPEFLTYFQNEAQLEKSRLLSDRFSAERPKGSFSTLEIQRTEQGDSAMYLCASSLGGTYEQYFGPGTRLTVT.

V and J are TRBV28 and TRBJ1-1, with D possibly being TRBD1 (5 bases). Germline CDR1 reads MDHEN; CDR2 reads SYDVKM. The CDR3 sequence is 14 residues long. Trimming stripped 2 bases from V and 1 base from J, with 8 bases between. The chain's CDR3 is CASSLGGKNTEAFF. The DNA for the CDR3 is TGTGCCAGCAGTTTAGGGGGGAAGAACACTGAAGCTTTCTTT.

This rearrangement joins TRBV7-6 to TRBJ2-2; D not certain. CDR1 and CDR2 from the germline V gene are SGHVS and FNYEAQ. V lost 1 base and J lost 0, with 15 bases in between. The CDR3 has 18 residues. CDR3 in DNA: TGTGCCAGCAGCTTAGTAATTCGACAAGACGCGAACACCGGGGAGCTGTTTTTT. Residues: CASSLVIRQDANTGELFF.

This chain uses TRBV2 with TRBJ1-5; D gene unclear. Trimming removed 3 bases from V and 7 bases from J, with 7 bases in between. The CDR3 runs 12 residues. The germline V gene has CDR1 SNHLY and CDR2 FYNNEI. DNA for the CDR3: TGTGCCAGCAGTGAGGGGAGGCAGCCCCAGCATTTT. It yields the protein CASSEGRQPQHF.

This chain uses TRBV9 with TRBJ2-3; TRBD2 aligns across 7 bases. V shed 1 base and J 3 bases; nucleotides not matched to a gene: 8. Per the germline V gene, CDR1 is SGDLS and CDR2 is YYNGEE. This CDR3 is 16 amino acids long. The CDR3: CASSVSPAGETDTQYF. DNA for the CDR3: TGTGCCAGCAGCGTATCCCCCGCGGGAGAAACAGATACGCAGTATTTT.

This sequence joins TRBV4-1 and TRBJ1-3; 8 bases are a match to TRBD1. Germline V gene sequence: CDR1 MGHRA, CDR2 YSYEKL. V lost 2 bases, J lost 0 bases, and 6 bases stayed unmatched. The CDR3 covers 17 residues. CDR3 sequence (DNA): TGCGCCAGCAGCCAAAAGACCACAGGGGGCTCTGGAAACACCATATATTTT. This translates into CASSQKTTGGSGNTIYF.

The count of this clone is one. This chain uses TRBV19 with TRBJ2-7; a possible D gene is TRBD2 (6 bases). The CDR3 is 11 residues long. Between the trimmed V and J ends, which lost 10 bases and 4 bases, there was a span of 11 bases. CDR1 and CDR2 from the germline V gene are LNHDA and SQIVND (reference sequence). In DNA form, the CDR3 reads TGTGCCACCGCGGGGCCTTACGAGCAGTACTTC. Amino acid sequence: CATAGPYEQYF.

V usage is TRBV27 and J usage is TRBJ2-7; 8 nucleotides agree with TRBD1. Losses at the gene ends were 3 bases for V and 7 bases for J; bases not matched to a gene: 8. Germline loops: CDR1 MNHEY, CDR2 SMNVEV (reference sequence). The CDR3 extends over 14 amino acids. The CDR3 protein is CASSFSTGGREQYF. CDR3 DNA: TGTGCCAGCAGTTTTTCTACAGGGGGTCGGGAGCAGTACTTC.

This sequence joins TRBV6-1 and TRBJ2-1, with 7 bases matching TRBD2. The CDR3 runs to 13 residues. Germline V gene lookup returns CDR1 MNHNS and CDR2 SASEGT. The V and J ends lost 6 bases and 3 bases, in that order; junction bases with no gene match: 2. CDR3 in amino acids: CASRPSGYNEQFF. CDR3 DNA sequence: TGTGCCAGCAGGCCTAGCGGCTACAATGAGCAGTTCTTC.

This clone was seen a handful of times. CDR3 nucleotide sequence: TGTGCCAGCAGCCAGGCCCCGGTCGGAGGAGGAGAGACCCAGTACTTC. The encoded protein is CASSQAPVGGGETQYF. The chain carries TRBV4-2 and TRBJ2-5; tentative D call: TRBD2 (5 bases). Trimming stripped 3 bases from V and 4 bases from J, with 18 bases between. CDR3 length: 16 amino acids. The V gene's germline CDR1 is LGHNA and CDR2 YNFKEQ.

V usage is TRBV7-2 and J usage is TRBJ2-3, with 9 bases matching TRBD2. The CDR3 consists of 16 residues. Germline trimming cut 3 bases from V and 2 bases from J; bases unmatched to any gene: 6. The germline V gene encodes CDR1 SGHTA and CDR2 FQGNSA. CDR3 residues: CASSFSAGGTTDTQYF. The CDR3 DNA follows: TGTGCCAGCAGCTTCTCTGCGGGAGGGACCACAGATACGCAGTATTTT. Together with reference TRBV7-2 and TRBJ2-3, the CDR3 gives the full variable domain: GAGVSQSPSNKVTEKGKDVELRCDPISGHTALYWYRQSLGQGLEFLIYFQGNSAPDKSGLPSDRFSAERTGGSVSTLTIQRTQQEDSAVYLCASSFSAGGTTDTQYFGPGTRLTVL.